The next 16 T cell receptor beta chains were all read from a single sample in a study of Ad26.COV2.S vaccination and SARS-CoV-2 variants. Treatment meaning: about 20 received Ad26.COV2.S at low or high dose, single or two shots; five or six received placebo; per-sample allocation not given. Samples came from day 63 after the first vaccine or placebo injection. Data came from immunoSEQ multiplex PCR; TCRdb stores just in-frame clones and leaves some out. Among fewer than 800,000 clones, 70% to 90% were seen once, and the ten largest hold nearly 1.5%. Material: peripheral blood, obtained in a trial of Ad26.COV2.S vaccine versus placebo. These receptors came from a person between 18 and 59 years old who received the Ad26.COV2.S COVID-19 vaccine or a placebo.

This clone was picked up one time. The chain links TRBV7-2 to TRBJ2-3; TRBD2 might be the D (6 bases). V was shortened by 1 base and J by 10 bases, with 24 bases between the two germline ends. This CDR3 comprises 17 residues. CDR1 is SGHTA, CDR2 FQGNSA, per germline. This chain's CDR3 is CASSLVGGSGNRYPQYF. The CDR3 coding sequence is TGTGCCAGCAGCTTAGTTGGTGGTAGCGGCAACAGATATCCGCAGTATTTT.

The genes are TRBV3-1 (or the pseudogene TRBV3-2) and TRBJ1-6; weak D call: TRBD1 (6 bases). V lost 4 bases, J lost 6 bases, and 13 bases lay in between. Germline V gives CDR1 LGHDT, CDR2 YNNKEL (reference sequence). The CDR3 has 15 amino acids. The CDR3 spells CASSPQARGNSPLHF. The CDR3 DNA sequence: TGTGCCAGCAGCCCCCAGGCCAGGGGTAATTCACCCCTCCACTTT.

The rearrangement links TRBV7-9 to TRBJ2-7; 7 nucleotides line up with TRBD2. Losses at the gene ends were 0 bases for V and 7 bases for J; bases not matched to a gene: 9. The CDR3 consists of 15 residues. CDR1 is SEHNR and CDR2 is FQNEAQ in the germline V gene (reference sequence). The CDR3 is CASSLAQGLRGEQYF. DNA for the CDR3: TGTGCCAGCAGCTTAGCCCAGGGACTACGGGGGGAGCAGTACTTC.

J is TRBJ2-3 and V is TRBV5-1; the D is unclear. The ends were cut back, 6 bases at V and 2 bases at J, with 10 bases in the middle. In germline, CDR1 is SGHRS, CDR2 YFSETQ. The length of the CDR3 is 13 residues. CDR3 sequence: CASIQDNTDTQYF. The CDR3, as DNA: TGCGCCAGCATCCAAGATAACACAGATACGCAGTATTTT.

The V and J genes are TRBV12-5 and TRBJ2-3; D perhaps matches TRBD1 (9 bases). This CDR3 comprises 20 residues. Trimming cost V 6 bases and J 6 bases, with 34 bases left between them. Germline lookup yields CDR1 LGHNT and CDR2 FRNRAP. Here the CDR3 DNA reads TGTGCTAGTGGCGGCACGCCGGGACAGGGCTTGAGCGGGGGTCTGGATACGCAGTATTTT. Amino acid sequence: CASGGTPGQGLSGGLDTQYF.

In this sample, this clone turned up a few times. This chain links TRBV2 with TRBJ2-1; 8 nucleotides match TRBD1. The CDR3 extends over 13 amino acids. Germline loops: CDR1 SNHLY, CDR2 FYNNEI. The trim removed 10 bases at V and 0 bases at J, leaving 2 bases unmatched. DNA of the CDR3: TGTGCCAACACAGGGGGCTCCTACAATGAGCAGTTCTTC. This translates into CANTGGSYNEQFF.

The chain has TRBV18 and TRBJ2-7; 10 bases match TRBD2. CDR1 and CDR2 from the germline V gene are KGHSH and LQKENI. Trimming cost V 0 bases and J 2 bases; bases outside gene matches: 1. This CDR3 contains 15 residues. The DNA for the CDR3 is TGTGCCAGCTCACCACCTGGACTAGCGGCCTACGAGCAGTACTTC. Residues: CASSPPGLAAYEQYF. Together with reference TRBV18 and TRBJ2-7, the CDR3 gives the full variable domain: NAGVMQNPRHLVRRRGQEARLRCSPMKGHSHVYWYRQLPEEGLKFMVYLQKENIIDESGMPKERFSAEFPKEGPSILRIQQVVRGDSAAYFCASSPPGLAAYEQYFGPGTRLTVT.

The chain is built from TRBV2 and TRBJ1-1; D unclear. CDR3 length equals 13 residues. Trimming pared 3 bases from V and 4 bases from J, leaving 9 bases between. Germline loops: CDR1 SNHLY, CDR2 FYNNEI. The CDR3: CASSDEIGTEAFF. For the CDR3, the DNA is TGTGCCAGCAGTGATGAAATCGGCACTGAAGCTTTCTTT.

The V and J genes are TRBV7-9 and TRBJ2-4, with TRBD2 as a possible D gene (6 bases). The V end was cut by 0 bases, the J end by 8 bases, with 17 bases between. Germline CDR1 and CDR2: SEHNR and FQNEAQ (reference sequence). The CDR3 extends over 16 amino acids. CDR3 region: CASSLALGRSGYIQYF. CDR3 nucleotides: TGTGCCAGCAGCTTAGCCTTGGGGAGGTCTGGCTACATTCAGTACTTC.

This clone was seen a handful of times. The chain combines TRBV30 with TRBJ1-6; no clear D gene. Germline lookup yields CDR1 GTSNPN and CDR2 SVGIG (reference sequence). The V end lost 4 bases, the J end lost 2 bases, and 9 bases lay between the germline ends. The CDR3 consists of 14 residues. The CDR3 region is CAWIEGAYNSPLHF. CDR3 nucleotide sequence: TGTGCCTGGATCGAGGGCGCCTATAATTCACCCCTCCACTTT.

V usage is TRBV9 and J usage is TRBJ2-3, with 12 bases matching TRBD2. Trimming at V came to 4 bases and at J to 5 bases, leaving 5 bases not matched to a gene. Looked up from germline, CDR1 is SGDLS and CDR2 is YYNGEE. The CDR3 is made up of 15 amino acids. CDR3 sequence: CASSLAGGPVDTQYF. CDR3 in DNA: TGTGCCAGCAGCCTAGCGGGAGGGCCTGTAGATACGCAGTATTTT.

The V and J genes are TRBV5-8 and TRBJ2-2, with D perhaps TRBD2 (6 bases). The ends were cut back, 3 bases at V and 6 bases at J, with 18 bases in the middle. CDR1 is SGHTS and CDR2 is YDEGEE in the germline V gene. This CDR3 has 16 residues. The CDR3: CASSYRLGNHAGELFF. For the CDR3, the DNA is TGTGCCAGCAGCTATCGACTAGGAAACCACGCCGGGGAGCTGTTTTTT.

The chain employs TRBV15 and TRBJ2-3; no reliable D call. CDR1 and CDR2 (germline): LNHNV, YYDKDF (reference sequence). V was trimmed by 1 base and J by 0 bases, leaving 5 bases between them. CDR3 size: 14 residues. The CDR3 sequence: CATSRATSTDTQYF. CDR3 nucleotide sequence: TGTGCCACCAGCAGAGCGACTAGCACAGATACGCAGTATTTT.

The CDR3 DNA reads TGCAGTGCTAGTGGTCCCTGGCATGAGCAGTTCTTC. It specifies CSASGPWHEQFF. This chain links TRBV20-1 with TRBJ2-1; D not certain. CDR3 length: 12 amino acids. The germline gives CDR1 DFQATT, CDR2 SNEGSKA (reference sequence). Trimming removed 3 bases at V and 8 bases at J, with 11 bases between.

The chain recombines TRBV5-1 with TRBJ1-4; TRBD1 might be the D (6 bases). The CDR3 is made up of 14 amino acids. Trimming stripped 0 bases from V and 7 bases from J, with 10 bases between. CDR1 is SGHRS, CDR2 YFSETQ, per germline. CDR3 nucleotide sequence: TGCGCCAGCAGCTTGGGCAGGGGTTTTGAAAAACTGTTTTTT. Its protein product is CASSLGRGFEKLFF.

To note about this clone: Other DNA sequences from this sample encode an identical CDR3 as well. This chain connects TRBV12-3 or TRBV12-4 to TRBJ2-7; unclear D gene. Trimming pared 4 bases from V and 3 bases from J, leaving 4 bases between. The CDR3 is made up of 11 amino acids. Written as DNA, the CDR3 is TGTGCCAGCAGTTCGAACTACGAGCAGTACTTC. Its protein product is CASSSNYEQYF.